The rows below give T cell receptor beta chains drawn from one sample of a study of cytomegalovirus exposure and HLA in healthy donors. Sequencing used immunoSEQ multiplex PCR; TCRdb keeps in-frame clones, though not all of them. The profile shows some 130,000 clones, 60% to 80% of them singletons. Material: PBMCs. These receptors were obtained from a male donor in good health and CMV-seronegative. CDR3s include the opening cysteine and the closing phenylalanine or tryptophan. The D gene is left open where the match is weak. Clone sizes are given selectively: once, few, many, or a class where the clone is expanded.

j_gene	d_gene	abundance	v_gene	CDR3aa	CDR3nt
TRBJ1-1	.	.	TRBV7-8	CASSYQPQGNTEAFF	TGTGCCAGCAGCTACCAGCCCCAGGGGAACACTGAAGCTTTCTTT
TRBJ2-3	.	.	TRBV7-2	CASSGTDIDTQYF	TGTGCCAGCAGCGGGACTGACATAGATACGCAGTATTTT
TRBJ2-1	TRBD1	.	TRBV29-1	CSVDYRGNEQFF	TGCAGCGTTGATTACAGGGGGAATGAGCAGTTCTTC
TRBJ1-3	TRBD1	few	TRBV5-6	CASRGQGNTIYF	TGTGCCAGCAGGGGACAGGGAAACACCATATATTTT
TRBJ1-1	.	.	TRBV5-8	CASSRPPGRDTEAFF	TGTGCCAGCAGCCGTCCGCCAGGTAGAGACACTGAAGCTTTCTTT
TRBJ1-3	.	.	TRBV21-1	CASSKTGTGVIENTIYF	TGTGCCAGCAGCAAAACTGGGACAGGGGTAATCGAAAACACCATATATTTT
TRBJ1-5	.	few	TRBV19	CASCDTDNQPQHF	TGTGCCAGTTGTGACACGGACAATCAGCCCCAGCATTTT
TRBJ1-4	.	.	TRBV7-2	CASRPGEVGEKLFF	TGTGCCAGCAGACCTGGGGAGGTTGGCGAAAAACTGTTTTTT
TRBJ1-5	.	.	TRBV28	CASSQMTGSNQPQHF	TGTGCCAGCAGCCAGATGACAGGTAGCAATCAGCCCCAGCATTTT
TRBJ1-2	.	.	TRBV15	CATSRDHVGGRNGYTF	TGTGCCACCAGCAGAGATCATGTGGGGGGGCGGAATGGCTACACCTTC
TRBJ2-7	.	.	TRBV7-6	CASSPNPYEQYF	TGTGCCAGCAGCCCTAATCCCTACGAGCAGTACTTC
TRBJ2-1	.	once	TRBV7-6	CASSTRGSGNEQFF	TGTGCCAGCAGCACAAGGGGGTCTGGGAATGAGCAGTTCTTC
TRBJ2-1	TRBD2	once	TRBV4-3	CASSPKFLAGGALSYNEQFF	TGCGCCAGCAGCCCCAAGTTTCTAGCGGGAGGGGCCCTCTCCTACAATGAGCAGTTCTTC
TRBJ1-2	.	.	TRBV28	CASISGSLGSRYGYTF	TGTGCCAGCATCTCCGGGTCCCTTGGCTCACGATATGGCTACACCTTC
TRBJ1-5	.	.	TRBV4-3	CASSQDPLSEEYDNQPQHF	TGCGCCAGCAGCCAAGATCCACTATCGGAAGAATACGACAATCAGCCCCAGCATTTT
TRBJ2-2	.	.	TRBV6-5	CASSYPDGLNTGELFF	TGTGCCAGCAGTTACCCAGACGGGTTAAACACCGGGGAGCTGTTTTTT
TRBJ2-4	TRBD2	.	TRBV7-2	CASSPPSGVQYF	TGTGCCAGCAGCCCGCCAAGCGGGGTTCAGTACTTC